These 24 T cell receptor beta chains originate from one sample sequenced in a study of identical twins. TCRdb re-derived calls from the 5' RACE reads in MiXCR, one entry per CDR3 protein. The profile shows 410,000 or so distinct CDR3 sequences, 18% of them singletons. Sequencing input: naive T cells sorted from blood. The receptors stem from a man aged 50-59 years in good health.

This clonotype was counted only a few times. The rearrangement uses TRBV29-1 and TRBJ2-5; D call uncertain. The V end lost 8 bases, the J end lost 7 bases, and 14 bases lay between the germline ends. The CDR3 totals 11 residues. CDR1 is SQVTM, CDR2 ANQGSEA, per germline. CDR3 sequence: CSPRISGTQYF. The CDR3 nucleotides are TGCAGCCCCCGAATCAGTGGGACCCAGTACTTC.

The chain joins TRBV28 to TRBJ2-7, with 11 bases aligning to TRBD2. The CDR3 is 15 residues long. In germline, CDR1 is MDHEN, CDR2 SYDVKM. Trimming removed 7 bases from V and 3 bases from J; junction bases left unmatched: 8. In nucleotides, the CDR3 is TGTGCCAGCATACCTAGCGGGGGGCGGTACTACGAGCAGTACTTC. Its protein product is CASIPSGGRYYEQYF. Full variable domain (rest looked up from reference TRBV28 and TRBJ2-7): DVKVTQSSRYLVKRTGEKVFLECVQDMDHENMFWYRQDPGLGLRLIYFSYDVKMKEKGDIPEGYSVSREKKERFSLILESASTNQTSMYLCASIPSGGRYYEQYFGPGTRLTVT.

This clonotype was seen a few times. The chain combines TRBV20-1 with TRBJ1-2; unclear D gene. Germline CDR1 and CDR2: DFQATT and SNEGSKA (reference sequence). The CDR3 consists of 11 residues. CDR3 nucleotide sequence: TGCAGAGACGGGAGTAGCTATGGCTACACCTTC. Protein: CRDGSSYGYTF.

The CDR3 protein is CASSDLILAGLPTDTQYF. CDR3 in DNA: TGTGCCAGCAGTGACCTAATACTAGCGGGCCTCCCCACAGATACGCAGTATTTT. The chain joins TRBV25-1 to TRBJ2-3; 9 nucleotides align to TRBD2. V lost 3 bases to trimming and J lost 2 bases; unmatched junction nucleotides: 12. The CDR3 extends over 18 amino acids. The germline gives CDR1 MGHDK, CDR2 SYGVNS.

J is TRBJ2-1 and V is TRBV4-3; 11 bases match TRBD2. Germline V gene data show CDR1 as LGHNA and CDR2 as YSLEER. The CDR3 runs to 16 residues. V was clipped by 0 bases and J by 12 bases; unmatched bases: 10. Here the CDR3 reads CASSQEGIAGGPGQFF. The DNA of the CDR3 is TGCGCCAGCAGCCAAGAAGGGATAGCGGGAGGGCCGGGGCAGTTCTTC.

This rearrangement joins TRBV19 to TRBJ1-1, with D uncertain. Per the germline V gene, CDR1 is LNHDA and CDR2 is SQIVND (reference sequence). Trimming took off 2 bases at V and 10 bases at J, with 20 bases between the two ends. This CDR3 contains 15 residues. This CDR3 is CASSITLSAGTGAFF. CDR3 coding DNA: TGTGCCAGTAGTATAACCCTTTCGGCAGGTACGGGAGCTTTCTTT.

In this sample, this clonotype turned up a few times. The chain recombines TRBV4-3 with TRBJ2-1; TRBD1 matches 8 bases. The CDR3 spans 14 residues. CDR1 and CDR2 (germline): LGHNA, YSLEER. V was clipped by 0 bases and J by 7 bases; unmatched bases: 2. The CDR3 sequence: CASSQDRGLNEQFF. CDR3 nucleotide sequence: TGCGCCAGCAGCCAAGACAGGGGGCTAAATGAGCAGTTCTTC.

This clonotype was seen ten or more times. The chain couples TRBV5-1 to TRBJ1-2; no definite D call. Trimming pared 4 bases from V and 3 bases from J, leaving 7 bases between. This CDR3 is built from 12 residues. Germline V gives CDR1 SGHRS, CDR2 YFSETQ. The CDR3 loop reads CASSTDYYGYTF. As DNA, the CDR3 is TGCGCCAGCAGCACAGATTACTATGGCTACACCTTC.

The V gene is TRBV20-1, the J gene TRBJ2-5; TRBD1 agrees at 8 bases. After removal of 1 base from V and 4 bases from J, the junction contained 11 bases not matched to a gene. Germline values: CDR1 DFQATT, CDR2 SNEGSKA (reference sequence). The length of the CDR3 is 16 residues. The CDR3 region is CSARAVGQGAGETQYF. The CDR3 bases are TGCAGTGCTAGAGCCGTCGGTCAGGGGGCGGGAGAGACCCAGTACTTC.

This clonotype has more than one count but fewer than ten. The V gene is TRBV20-1, the J gene TRBJ2-5; the match to TRBD2 covers 8 bases. The V gene's germline CDR1 is DFQATT and CDR2 SNEGSKA (reference sequence). V trimming: 5 bases; J trimming: 2 bases; junction bases outside the gene matches: 10. This CDR3 region has 15 residues. The CDR3 loop is CSAPSEGTRQETQYF. The DNA of the CDR3 is TGCAGTGCTCCATCGGAGGGGACTAGGCAAGAGACCCAGTACTTC.

This clonotype was observed many times. V usage is TRBV5-5 and J usage is TRBJ1-4; D unclear. The length of the CDR3 is 14 residues. V was clipped by 3 bases and J by 10 bases, with 16 bases between them. CDR1 and CDR2 from the germline V gene are SGHKS and YYEKEE (reference sequence). This CDR3 reads CASSSPPLDVKLFF. The CDR3 nucleotides are TGTGCCAGCAGCTCCCCGCCCTTGGATGTAAAACTGTTTTTT. The whole variable domain, filled in from reference TRBV5-5 and TRBJ1-4, reads DAGVTQSPTHLIKTRGQQVTLRCSPISGHKSVSWYQQVLGQGPQFIFQYYEKEERGRGNFPDRFSARQFPNYSSELNVNALLLGDSALYLCASSSPPLDVKLFFGSGTQLSVL.

V usage is TRBV2 and J usage is TRBJ2-7; 12 positions match TRBD2. Unmatched junction bases numbered 8, after V lost 5 bases and J lost 0 bases. Germline CDR1 reads SNHLY; CDR2 reads FYNNEI. This CDR3 is 17 amino acids long. This chain's CDR3 is CASSPGTSGRYSYEQYF. The CDR3 bases are TGTGCCAGCAGTCCCGGGACTAGCGGGCGTTACTCCTACGAGCAGTACTTC.

This chain links TRBV11-2 with TRBJ1-6, with 10 bases fitting TRBD1. The CDR3 length is 19 residues. The germline V gene has CDR1 SGHAT and CDR2 FQNNGV. Trimming at V came to 6 bases and at J to 0 bases, leaving 11 bases not matched to a gene. The CDR3, as DNA: TGTGCCAGCAGTGTCGGGACAGGGGCAATTCGCTCCTATAATTCACCCCTCCACTTT. It specifies CASSVGTGAIRSYNSPLHF.

This clonotype was counted only a few times. The rearrangement uses TRBV29-1 and TRBJ1-1; 8 bases are shared with TRBD1. Per the germline V gene, CDR1 is SQVTM and CDR2 is ANQGSEA. Trimming cost V 8 bases and J 0 bases; bases outside gene matches: 5. The CDR3 is made up of 13 amino acids. The CDR3 DNA follows: TGCAGCACTCGGACAGGGCTGAACACTGAAGCTTTCTTT. Translating it yields CSTRTGLNTEAFF.

In this sample, this clonotype turned up a few times. V usage is TRBV29-1 and J usage is TRBJ2-1, with 11 bases identical to TRBD2. Germline-derived CDR1 and CDR2 are SQVTM and ANQGSEA. The CDR3 spans 17 residues. V shed 1 base, J shed 8 bases, and the junction held 13 bases outside the gene matches. The DNA of the CDR3 is TGCAGCGTTGAAGGAGTAGCGGGGGGGCAATTTGGGGATGAGCAGTTCTTC. Amino acids: CSVEGVAGGQFGDEQFF.

This clonotype was observed a handful of times. The V call is TRBV4-3, the J call TRBJ2-1, with D unclear. In germline, CDR1 is LGHNA, CDR2 YSLEER. This CDR3 comprises 17 residues. Trimming left V 0 bases short and J 0 bases short, with 12 bases between. The CDR3 DNA reads as TGCGCCAGCAGCCAAGATGTCCCCGGAAGCTCCTACAATGAGCAGTTCTTC. This gives the protein CASSQDVPGSSYNEQFF.

This clonotype was seen more than once but under ten times. The V gene is TRBV7-8, the J gene TRBJ1-1, with D maybe TRBD1 (6 bases). Trimming removed 0 bases at V and 11 bases at J, with 16 bases between. The CDR3 runs to 14 residues. Germline CDR1 is SGHVS and CDR2 is FQNEAQ. The DNA of the CDR3 is TGTGCCAGCAGCTTAGCGGCAGGGGCCCCTACCGCTTTCTTT. Residues: CASSLAAGAPTAFF.

This clonotype showed up just a few times. The chain joins TRBV18 to TRBJ1-1; D remains ambiguous. The CDR3 is 14 residues long. Trimming took 7 bases from V and 0 from J, leaving 12 bases between them. The V gene's germline CDR1 is KGHSH and CDR2 LQKENI. CDR3 sequence: CASLNLGVNTEAFF. CDR3 in DNA: TGTGCCAGCTTGAACCTGGGAGTGAACACTGAAGCTTTCTTT.

The chain is built from TRBV20-1 and TRBJ2-5; 9 bases line up with TRBD2. The CDR3 is 17 residues long. V lost 2 bases to trimming and J lost 4 bases; unmatched junction nucleotides: 14. CDR1 and CDR2 from the germline V gene are DFQATT and SNEGSKA (reference sequence). The DNA of the CDR3 is TGCAGTGCTAGATTAGGACTAGCGAGGAGTGGGGGAGAGACCCAGTACTTC. It specifies CSARLGLARSGGETQYF.

The chain joins TRBV19 to TRBJ1-3; D possibly corresponds to TRBD1 (6 bases). The V and J ends lost 6 bases and 1 base respectively, with 10 bases between them. The CDR3 runs 14 residues. Germline V gives CDR1 LNHDA, CDR2 SQIVND (reference sequence). This CDR3 reads CASRDRGSGNTIYF. DNA of the CDR3: TGTGCCAGTAGGGACAGAGGTTCTGGAAACACCATATATTTT.

Details on this clonotype: This may stem from a read error, because a much larger clone lies one nucleotide away. V is TRBV12-3 or TRBV12-4 and J is TRBJ2-6, with D hard to call. Between the trimmed V and J ends, which lost 4 bases and 0 bases, there was a span of 7 bases. CDR3 length: 15 amino acids. CDR3 sequence: CASSYDLSGANVLTF. The CDR3 bases are TGTGCCAGCAGTTACGACCTCTCTGGGGCCAACGTCCTGACTTTC.

J is TRBJ1-3 and V is TRBV4-2; no clear D gene. This CDR3 has 15 amino acids. V was clipped by 0 bases and J by 5 bases, with 11 bases between them. CDR1 is LGHNA, CDR2 YNFKEQ, per germline. In DNA, the CDR3 is TGTGCCAGCAGCCAAGATAGAAGTCCCCGAAACACCATATATTTT. It specifies CASSQDRSPRNTIYF.

Only a few counts were recorded for this clonotype. J is TRBJ2-7 and V is TRBV12-3 or TRBV12-4; a possible D gene is TRBD1 (6 bases). Trimming removed 6 bases from V and 2 bases from J, with 17 bases in between. The CDR3 spans 15 residues. CDR3 nucleotides: TGTGCCAGCAGAGTACAGGGATTGCCCCCCTACGAGCAGTACTTC. Translation: CASRVQGLPPYEQYF.

This clonotype was found a few times. V and J are TRBV9 and TRBJ2-1, with D hard to call. V was trimmed by 3 bases and J by 7 bases, leaving 20 bases between them. From germline, CDR1 is SGDLS and CDR2 YYNGEE. The CDR3 runs to 16 residues. DNA of the CDR3: TGTGCCAGCAGCGCCCTTGAAGGGCCCCCAAGGAATGAGCAGTTCTTC. Its protein is CASSALEGPPRNEQFF.